These 29 T cell receptor beta chains share one sample of origin, sequenced in a study of blood T cell repertoires in COVID-19. The assay was immunoSEQ multiplex PCR, and TCRdb's table has in-frame clones only and misses some. The sample carries some 150,000 clones, about 85% recorded once. The specimen sequenced was peripheral blood. These receptors were taken from a man aged 60 to 69 who had recovered from COVID-19.

The V gene is TRBV5-1, the J gene TRBJ2-7; 8 nucleotides line up with TRBD1. CDR1 and CDR2 (germline): SGHRS, YFSETQ. The CDR3 consists of 15 residues. The J segment lost 2 bases and the V segment lost 0 bases, leaving 4 bases of the junction unmatched. The CDR3 region has the DNA TGCGCCAGCAGCTTGGGTGGACAGGGACCCTACGAGCAGTACTTC. Its translation is CASSLGGQGPYEQYF.

V and J are TRBV7-9 and TRBJ2-2, with 13 bases identical to TRBD2. The CDR3 is 15 residues long. Germline trimming cut 5 bases from V and 5 bases from J; bases unmatched to any gene: 2. Germline V gives CDR1 SEHNR, CDR2 FQNEAQ (reference sequence). CDR3 in amino acids: CASSLTSGGTGELFF. The CDR3 nucleotides are TGTGCCAGCAGCCTGACTAGCGGGGGGACCGGGGAGCTGTTTTTT.

The chain has TRBV19 and TRBJ1-5; the match to TRBD1 covers 7 bases. The CDR3 covers 13 residues. V lost 5 bases to trimming and J lost 6 bases; unmatched junction nucleotides: 4. Germline V CDR1 and CDR2: LNHDA, SQIVND (reference sequence). The CDR3 nucleotides are TGTGCCAGTAGTCAGGGGGGCCTTCAGCCCCAGCATTTT. This codes for CASSQGGLQPQHF.

The J gene is TRBJ2-5, the V gene TRBV3-1 (or the pseudogene TRBV3-2); D not resolved. The CDR3 is 12 amino acids. The V end was cut by 4 bases, the J end by 5 bases, with 8 bases between. Per the germline V gene, CDR1 is LGHDT and CDR2 is YNNKEL (reference sequence). CDR3 sequence: CASSPRSETQYF. CDR3 bases: TGTGCCAGCAGCCCTCGGTCCGAGACCCAGTACTTC.

This chain links TRBV7-8 with TRBJ2-5; 9 nucleotides line up with TRBD2. J gave up 2 bases and V 1 base, and 5 bases lay outside the gene matches. The germline V gene encodes CDR1 SGHVS and CDR2 FQNEAQ. This CDR3 has 16 amino acids. Here the CDR3 DNA reads TGTGCCAGCAGCTTAGGGCTAGCGGGGAGACAAGAGACCCAGTACTTC. Translated, it gives CASSLGLAGRQETQYF.

The chain recombines TRBV4-1 with TRBJ2-3, with 10 bases aligning to TRBD2. V lost 1 base to trimming and J lost 6 bases; unmatched junction nucleotides: 7. The CDR3 sequence is 16 residues long. Germline assignment: CDR1 MGHRA and CDR2 YSYEKL. Here the CDR3 reads CASSQAASGGRDTQYF. CDR3 sequence (DNA): TGCGCCAGCAGCCAAGCAGCTAGCGGGGGAAGGGATACGCAGTATTTT.

This clone appeared once. The CDR3 sequence: CASSSADLDTQYF. The CDR3 DNA is TGCGCCAGCAGCTCAGCTGACTTGGATACGCAGTATTTT. The rearrangement links TRBV5-1 to TRBJ2-3; D not certain. Looked up from germline, CDR1 is SGHRS and CDR2 is YFSETQ. V dropped 3 bases and J dropped 6 bases, with 11 bases sitting between them. This CDR3 spans 13 amino acids. The full variable domain, completed using reference TRBV5-1 and TRBJ2-3, is KAGVTQTPRYLIKTRGQQVTLSCSPISGHRSVSWYQQTPGQGLQFLFEYFSETQRNKGNFPGRFSGRQFSNSRSEMNVSTLELGDSALYLCASSSADLDTQYFGPGTRLTVL.

The chain carries TRBV27 and TRBJ2-5, with TRBD2 matching 9 bases. The CDR3 runs to 15 residues. CDR1 and CDR2 from the germline V gene are MNHEY and SMNVEV (reference sequence). The V gene end was trimmed by 2 bases and the J gene end by 5 bases; junction bases not matched to a gene: 6. The CDR3 sequence is CASSLTGTSSETQYF. In DNA form, the CDR3 reads TGTGCCAGCAGTTTAACCGGGACTAGCAGTGAGACCCAGTACTTC.

The chain links TRBV11-2 to TRBJ2-1; possibly TRBD1 for D (5 bases). There are 15 residues in the CDR3. The V end lost 0 bases, the J end lost 4 bases, and 10 bases lay between the germline ends. Germline CDR1 and CDR2: SGHAT and FQNNGV. CDR3 sequence: CASSLEGPSYNEQFF. The CDR3, as DNA: TGTGCCAGCAGCTTAGAGGGGCCCTCGTACAATGAGCAGTTCTTC.

The rearrangement links TRBV27 to TRBJ2-6, with D possibly TRBD1 on 6 matching bases. V lost 0 bases and J 2 bases, leaving 17 bases between the germline ends. Germline CDR1 MNHEY, CDR2 SMNVEV (reference sequence). CDR3 length equals 19 residues. CDR3 loop: CASSLSAGELVAGANVLTF. Written as DNA, the CDR3 is TGTGCCAGCAGTTTATCGGCAGGGGAGTTGGTGGCTGGGGCCAACGTCCTGACTTTC. Looking up the rest from reference TRBV27 and TRBJ2-6 gives the full variable domain: EAQVTQNPRYLITVTGKKLTVTCSQNMNHEYMSWYRQDPGLGLRQIYYSMNVEVTDKGDVPEGYKVSRKEKRNFPLILESPSPNQTSLYFCASSLSAGELVAGANVLTFGAGSRLTVL.

The chain carries TRBV11-3 and TRBJ1-1; no definite D call. The V end lost 5 bases, the J end lost 0 bases, and 13 bases lay between the germline ends. From germline, CDR1 is SGHNT and CDR2 YENEEA. The CDR3 contains 15 residues. The CDR3 spells CASSPGSGMNTEAFF. The CDR3 nucleotides read TGTGCCAGCAGCCCCGGAAGCGGCATGAACACTGAAGCTTTCTTT.

The table lists this clone with a few counts. The same CDR3 also results from other DNA sequences found in this sample. This chain uses TRBV5-4 with TRBJ2-7; 7 bases map to TRBD1. The junction had 0 bases not matched to a gene; V was cut back by 1 base and J by 2 bases. From germline, CDR1 is SGHNT and CDR2 YYREEE (reference sequence). This CDR3 region has 13 residues. In nucleotides, the CDR3 is TGTGCCAGCAGCTTGACAGGGGCCTACGAGCAGTACTTC. Protein: CASSLTGAYEQYF.

J is TRBJ1-2 and V is TRBV30; TRBD1 might be the D (5 bases). The length of the CDR3 is 12 residues. V was shortened by 6 bases and J by 3 bases, with 11 bases between the two germline ends. From germline, CDR1 is GTSNPN and CDR2 SVGIG (reference sequence). The CDR3 loop reads CACSGTHYGYTF. The DNA for the CDR3 is TGTGCCTGCTCCGGGACTCACTATGGCTACACCTTC.

The V call is TRBV6-5, the J call TRBJ2-5; 7 bases fit TRBD1. The CDR3 runs 15 residues. J lost 5 bases, V lost 8 bases, and 14 bases had no gene match. Germline CDR1 and CDR2: MNHEY and SVGAGI. CDR3 protein: CASGNSGTDGETQYF. CDR3 nucleotide sequence: TGTGCCAGCGGCAACTCCGGGACAGACGGGGAGACCCAGTACTTC.

In its sample, this clone was seen once. The chain uses TRBV6-5 and TRBJ1-2; 7 bases are shared with TRBD1. Germline loops: CDR1 MNHEY, CDR2 SVGAGI. The ends lost 5 bases at V and 8 bases at J; junction bases unmatched: 2. This CDR3 region has 11 residues. Here the CDR3 reads CASSQGGGYTF. The CDR3 bases are TGTGCCAGCAGTCAGGGGGGAGGCTACACCTTC.

The chain employs TRBV6-5 and TRBJ1-5, with D hard to call. V was pared by 6 bases and J by 4 bases, with 7 bases between. The CDR3 contains 12 residues. Germline-derived CDR1 and CDR2 are MNHEY and SVGAGI. The CDR3 nucleotides are TGTGCCAGCAGGAGAGGGAATCAGCCCCAGCATTTT. It translates to CASRRGNQPQHF.

This clone was seen a handful of times. This chain joins TRBV25-1 and TRBJ1-6, with D possibly being TRBD1 (5 bases). This CDR3 region has 14 residues. Trimming pared 2 bases from V and 8 bases from J, leaving 10 bases between. The germline gives CDR1 MGHDK, CDR2 SYGVNS. CDR3: CASSETSGDSPLHF. CDR3 DNA: TGTGCCAGCAGTGAAACCTCGGGGGATTCACCCCTCCACTTT.

This chain uses TRBV6-2 or TRBV6-3 with TRBJ2-3; 10 bases are shared with TRBD1. Trimming at V came to 6 bases and at J to 4 bases, leaving 4 bases not matched to a gene. The germline CDR1 and CDR2 sequences are MNHEY and SVGEGT. The CDR3 is 14 amino acids. DNA for the CDR3: TGTGCCAGCAGCCCCGGGACAGGGGCAGATACGCAGTATTTT. It codes for CASSPGTGADTQYF.

V and J are TRBV6-6 and TRBJ1-6; no clear D. The CDR3 loop spans 15 amino acids. The V end lost 10 bases, the J end lost 0 bases, and 13 bases lay between the germline ends. CDR1 is MNHNY and CDR2 is SVGAGI in the germline V gene (reference sequence). CDR3 residues: CAIPQVNSYNSPLHF. CDR3 sequence (DNA): TGTGCCATACCTCAGGTCAACTCCTATAATTCACCCCTCCACTTT.

The chain couples TRBV7-6 to TRBJ1-1; 9 nucleotides match TRBD1. Trimming at V came to 5 bases and at J to 0 bases, leaving 4 bases not matched to a gene. This CDR3 comprises 15 residues. The germline CDR1 and CDR2 sequences are SGHVS and FNYEAQ. CDR3 in DNA: TGTGCCAGCAGCCCTGGACAGGGGATGAACACTGAAGCTTTCTTT. Protein sequence: CASSPGQGMNTEAFF.

This clone was observed a handful of times. V and J are TRBV7-2 and TRBJ1-1; 7 bases fit TRBD1. Unmatched junction bases numbered 5, after V lost 4 bases and J lost 12 bases. The germline V gene has CDR1 SGHTA and CDR2 FQGNSA. The CDR3 runs 11 residues. The chain's CDR3 is CASSSGQVPFF. The CDR3 nucleotides read TGTGCCAGCAGCTCCGGACAGGTTCCTTTCTTT. Full variable domain (rest looked up from reference TRBV7-2 and TRBJ1-1): GAGVSQSPSNKVTEKGKDVELRCDPISGHTALYWYRQSLGQGLEFLIYFQGNSAPDKSGLPSDRFSAERTGGSVSTLTIQRTQQEDSAVYLCASSSGQVPFFGQGTRLTVV.

This clone was detected a few times. CDR3 sequence reads: CASSLVVGGAMYTQYF. For the CDR3, the DNA is TGTGCCAGCAGCTTAGTTGTCGGGGGGGCCATGTATACGCAGTATTTT. The chain employs TRBV7-2 and TRBJ2-3; 8 bases fit TRBD2. This CDR3 contains 16 residues. The V segment lost 1 base and the J segment 7 bases; nucleotides outside the gene matches: 10. Germline values: CDR1 SGHTA, CDR2 FQGNSA.

The chain carries TRBV6-9 and TRBJ1-5; D call uncertain. Germline values: CDR1 MNHGY, CDR2 SVAAGI. The V gene lost 6 bases and the J gene lost 7 bases, with 22 bases spanning the gap. CDR3 length: 16 residues. The CDR3 loop reads CASSPDKGGRRQPQHF. DNA of the CDR3: TGTGCCAGCAGCCCCGATAAGGGAGGTCGCAGACAGCCCCAGCATTTT.

The chain is built from TRBV27 and TRBJ2-3, with unresolved D. The germline V gene has CDR1 MNHEY and CDR2 SMNVEV (reference sequence). Trimming pared 3 bases from V and 4 bases from J, leaving 5 bases between. This CDR3 has 12 amino acids. DNA for the CDR3: TGTGCCAGCAGTTTCATTTCAGATACGCAGTATTTT. Translating it yields CASSFISDTQYF.

This chain uses TRBV30 with TRBJ2-3, with 16 positions matching TRBD2. Trimming took 1 base from V and 2 from J; bases not matched to a gene: 6. The CDR3 loop spans 18 amino acids. Germline CDR1 reads GTSNPN; CDR2 reads SVGIG (reference sequence). CDR3 residues: CAWSGGTSGGDITDTQYF. The CDR3 coding sequence is TGTGCCTGGAGTGGAGGGACTAGCGGGGGGGATATCACAGATACGCAGTATTTT.

The chain recombines TRBV11-2 with TRBJ2-1; no clear D. The CDR3 length is 11 residues. Germline CDR1 reads SGHAT; CDR2 reads FQNNGV. V was pared by 1 base and J by 9 bases, with 4 bases between. CDR3 nucleotides: TGTGCCAGCAGCTTAGGCGGTGAGCAGTTCTTC. This encodes CASSLGGEQFF.

The chain recombines TRBV9 with TRBJ1-2; D gene unclear. V lost 2 bases, J lost 8 bases, and 13 bases lay in between. This CDR3 contains 13 residues. CDR1 and CDR2 (germline): SGDLS, YYNGEE. CDR3: CASSVSRAGGYTF. CDR3 nucleotides: TGTGCCAGCAGCGTGAGTCGGGCGGGCGGCTACACCTTC.

The rearrangement uses TRBV30 and TRBJ2-7, with D perhaps matching TRBD1 (6 bases). Germline CDR1 reads GTSNPN; CDR2 reads SVGIG (reference sequence). Trimming stripped 4 bases from V and 2 bases from J, with 9 bases between. This CDR3 is 12 amino acids long. The CDR3 protein is CAWTRGTYEQYF. CDR3 nucleotides: TGTGCCTGGACGAGGGGGACCTACGAGCAGTACTTC.

V usage is TRBV3-1 (or the pseudogene TRBV3-2) and J usage is TRBJ2-7; D not certain. This CDR3 is built from 13 residues. Between the trimmed V and J ends, which lost 0 bases and 4 bases, there was a span of 7 bases. Germline CDR1 LGHDT, CDR2 YNNKEL (reference sequence). In nucleotides, the CDR3 is TGTGCCAGCAGCCAAGACACGGGTTACGAGCAGTACTTC. Translating it yields CASSQDTGYEQYF.